The rows below give T cell receptor beta chains drawn from one sample of a study of cytotoxic CD8 clonotypes in ibrutinib-treated CLL. Profiling relied on immunoSEQ multiplex PCR, and the TCRdb table lists in-frame clones only, not all of them. The table lists 150,000 or so clones, approximately 80% of them singletons, with over 10% in the top ten. Material: PBMCs, obtained after 12 months of ibrutinib treatment. Receptor source: a human donor with chronic lymphocytic leukemia. Each CDR3 is given with its conserved first and last residue. A D gene is named only where the DNA matches it firmly. Expanded clones are given a class, and other clones once, few, many or no size at all.

D gene,clone size,J gene,V gene,CDR3 DNA,CDR3 protein
TRBD2,NA,TRBJ2-7,TRBV13,TGTGCCAGCAGCGTAGGACTAGCGGGAGCCTACGAGCAGTACTTC,CASSVGLAGAYEQYF
NA,NA,TRBJ2-3,TRBV14,TGTGCCAGCAGCCAAGAGTGGGGTACGCAGTATTTT,CASSQEWGTQYF
NA,NA,TRBJ2-3,TRBV6-6,TGTGCCAGCACCGACAGCGAGTCCGTCACAGATACGCAGTATTTT,CASTDSESVTDTQYF
TRBD1,NA,TRBJ2-1,TRBV27,TGTGCCAGCAGTTTATCGGTAGTGGACAGGGACTACAATGAGCAGTTCTTC,CASSLSVVDRDYNEQFF
NA,NA,TRBJ2-2,TRBV7-3,TGTGCCAGCAGCTTAGACAGATCCACCGGGGAGCTGTTTTTT,CASSLDRSTGELFF
TRBD1,NA,TRBJ1-1,TRBV18,TGTGCCAGCTCACCACTACGCCGGGACAGGGGCGATGTGAACACTGAAGCTTTCTTT,CASSPLRRDRGDVNTEAFF
TRBD1,few,TRBJ1-2,TRBV7-2,TGTGCCAGCAGCGTCTCCGGGACAGTTACCGTTGGCTACACCTTC,CASSVSGTVTVGYTF
TRBD2,NA,TRBJ2-1,TRBV7-2,TGTGCCAGCAGCTTAGGACTAGCGGGAGGATTCTCCTACAATGAGCAGTTCTTC,CASSLGLAGGFSYNEQFF
TRBD1,few,TRBJ2-1,TRBV7-9,TGTGCCAGCAGCAAATTTCCGGGACAGCACTACAATGAGCAGTTCTTC,CASSKFPGQHYNEQFF
TRBD1,NA,TRBJ2-4,TRBV6-9,TGTGCCAGCAAGAAGGGACAGGGTTTAAACATTCAGTACTTC,CASKKGQGLNIQYF
TRBD2,NA,TRBJ2-1,TRBV11-2,TGTGCCAGCGGGTCGGGCGGGAGAGACTACAATGAGCAGTTCTTC,CASGSGGRDYNEQFF
NA,once,TRBJ1-4,TRBV27,TGTGCCAGCAGTTTATGGGGTACTAGGCGCGGAAAGGTTGATGAAAAACTGTTTTTT,CASSLWGTRRGKVDEKLFF
NA,NA,TRBJ1-1,TRBV4-2,TGTGCCAGCAGCTTGGGAAGAGACACTGAAGCTTTCTTT,CASSLGRDTEAFF
TRBD1,NA,TRBJ2-7,TRBV15,TGTGCCACCAGCGGAAGACAGGGGCCCAAGGACGAGCAGTACTTC,CATSGRQGPKDEQYF
NA,NA,TRBJ1-1,TRBV5-6,TGTGCCAGCAGCTTGGAGTGGATGGGCACTGAAGCTTTCTTT,CASSLEWMGTEAFF
NA,NA,TRBJ2-7,TRBV5-1,TGCGCCAGCAGCGAACGACCCCCCGGAAACAAAAACGCCGTCTACGAGCAGTACTTC,CASSERPPGNKNAVYEQYF
NA,NA,TRBJ2-1,TRBV7-2,TGTGCCAGCAGCTTAGCCCATACTATTGAGCAGTTCTTC,CASSLAHTIEQFF
TRBD2,NA,TRBJ2-7,TRBV6-6,TGTGCCAGCAGTTCCGGACTAGCGGAATACTTC,CASSSGLAEYF
NA,NA,TRBJ2-3,TRBV11-2,TGTGCCAGCAGCTTACCTAGTCGAGCAGATACGCAGTATTTT,CASSLPSRADTQYF
TRBD2,once,TRBJ2-3,TRBV5-1,TGCGCCAGCAGCATTAGCGGGAGGTCAGATACGCAGTATTTT,CASSISGRSDTQYF
NA,NA,TRBJ1-1,TRBV4-3,TGCGCCAGCAGCCAAGAGGGCTTTGGGGGAAACACTGAAGCTTTCTTT,CASSQEGFGGNTEAFF
NA,NA,TRBJ2-1,TRBV11-3,TGTGCCAGCAGCTTAGGGGGGGCTGGGGAGCAGTTCTTC,CASSLGGAGEQFF
TRBD2,NA,TRBJ2-3,TRBV7-2,TGTGCCAGCAGCTTAGCGCTAGCGGGAGGTGTAGATACGCAGTATTTT,CASSLALAGGVDTQYF
TRBD2,NA,TRBJ2-7,TRBV7-2,TGTGCCAGCAGCCGAAGACTAGCGGGAGGGTACGAGCAGTACTTC,CASSRRLAGGYEQYF
TRBD2,NA,TRBJ2-3,TRBV19,TGTGCCAGTAGTGGCCGGCTCTCGGCTAGCGGATGGCGGGATACGCAGTATTTT,CASSGRLSASGWRDTQYF
NA,NA,TRBJ2-7,TRBV15,TGTGCCACCAGCAGAGATTTTAGGGTTTACGAGCAGTACTTC,CATSRDFRVYEQYF
TRBD2,NA,TRBJ2-2,TRBV7-2,TGTGCCAGCAGCTTAGGTTTGACTAGCGGCTTAACCGGGGAGCTGTTTTTT,CASSLGLTSGLTGELFF
NA,NA,TRBJ2-3,TRBV5-1,TGCGCCAGCAGCTCGGACGGAGTTCGAGATACGCAGTATTTT,CASSSDGVRDTQYF
NA,NA,TRBJ2-7,TRBV28,TGTGCCAGCAGTCTAGTGCGGGACTCCTACGAGCAGTACTTC,CASSLVRDSYEQYF
TRBD2,NA,TRBJ2-7,TRBV4-2,TGTGCCAGCAGCCAAGATTGGTTTGAGACTAGCGGGAGCTACGAGCAGTACTTC,CASSQDWFETSGSYEQYF
TRBD1,NA,TRBJ1-4,TRBV7-8,TGTGCCAGCAGCTTAGTGGTCCTGGGACAGGGAAGGAGCCCCAATGAAAAACTGTTTTTT,CASSLVVLGQGRSPNEKLFF
TRBD1,NA,TRBJ1-1,TRBV19,TGTGCCAGTAGTACCCTAGACAGGGACCCTGAAGCTTTCTTT,CASSTLDRDPEAFF
TRBD1,NA,TRBJ2-7,TRBV6-1,TGTGCCAGCAGTGGCGGAGGGACAGGAACATACGAGCAGTACTTC,CASSGGGTGTYEQYF
TRBD1,NA,TRBJ2-5,TRBV28,TGTGCCAGCAGTTTTTTTTTGGTCCGGGACAGGGACTACCAAGAGACCCAGTACTTC,CASSFFLVRDRDYQETQYF
NA,NA,TRBJ2-7,TRBV28,TGTGCCAGCAGTCTTCGTACAAGCCCGATCTCCTACGAGCAGTACTTC,CASSLRTSPISYEQYF
NA,NA,TRBJ1-3,TRBV2,TGTGCCAGCAGCCTACAGGGTACTGCTGGAAACACCATATATTTT,CASSLQGTAGNTIYF
NA,NA,TRBJ2-1,TRBV2,TGTGCCAGCAGTCTTAGAGTCCTCAATGAGCAGTTCTTC,CASSLRVLNEQFF
TRBD1,NA,TRBJ1-1,TRBV27,TGTGCCAGCAGTTTACAGGGGGTTAACACTGAAGCTTTCTTT,CASSLQGVNTEAFF
NA,NA,TRBJ1-1,TRBV21-1,TGTGCCAGCAGCAAAGATAGTTCAGGGTATAGTGCGAACACTGAAGCTTTCTTT,CASSKDSSGYSANTEAFF
NA,NA,TRBJ2-5,TRBV6-5,TGTGCCAGCGGCGGTAGCGGTCTACAAGAGACCCAGTACTTC,CASGGSGLQETQYF
NA,NA,TRBJ2-5,TRBV6-5,TGTGCCAGCAGTTACTCGGTGGGTGCAGAGACCCAGTACTTC,CASSYSVGAETQYF
NA,NA,TRBJ1-2,TRBV11-1,TGTGCCAGCAGCACCTCTTCGGGAGAAGCCTATGGCTACACCTTC,CASSTSSGEAYGYTF
NA,NA,TRBJ1-1,TRBV5-1,TGCGCCAGCAGCTTGGTCGGTGTGAACACTGAAGCTTTCTTT,CASSLVGVNTEAFF
NA,NA,TRBJ2-7,TRBV11-2,TGTGCCAGCAGCTTGGCGTCGGCCAGCATCTACGAGCAGTACTTC,CASSLASASIYEQYF
TRBD1,once,TRBJ2-5,TRBV27,TGTGCCAGCAGTTCCCCACAACTGACAGGGGAGGAGACCCAGTACTTC,CASSSPQLTGEETQYF
NA,NA,TRBJ1-3,TRBV30,TGTGCCTGGACGACCGATTGGCAGGCCATATTTGGAAACACCATATATTTT,CAWTTDWQAIFGNTIYF
NA,NA,TRBJ1-1,TRBV7-9,TGTGCCAGCAGCTATGCAGGGGCCACTGAAGCTTTCTTT,CASSYAGATEAFF
NA,NA,TRBJ1-1,TRBV6-6,TGTGCCAGCAGTACCGACGTAACCATGAACACTGAAGCTTTCTTT,CASSTDVTMNTEAFF
NA,NA,TRBJ1-2,TRBV5-4,TGTGCCATCATCCCTATTGGGGCAAGCCTCTATGGCTACACCTTC,CAIIPIGASLYGYTF
NA,NA,TRBJ1-2,TRBV11-2,TGTGCCAGCAGCTTAGGGGACTTAGGATATGGCTACACCTTC,CASSLGDLGYGYTF
TRBD1,NA,TRBJ1-1,TRBV19,TGTGCCAGTAGTAGACAGGGGAACACTGAAGCTTTCTTT,CASSRQGNTEAFF
TRBD2,few,TRBJ2-7,TRBV5-1,TGCGCCAGCAGCTCCGGGGGGATCTACGAGCAGTACTTC,CASSSGGIYEQYF
NA,NA,TRBJ2-3,TRBV30,TGTGCCTGGAGTGTTCGGGGCTCAACAGATACGCAGTATTTT,CAWSVRGSTDTQYF
TRBD1,few,TRBJ2-3,TRBV28,TGTGCCAGCAGCCGACCGACAGGGATAGATACGCAGTATTTT,CASSRPTGIDTQYF
NA,few,TRBJ1-3,TRBV7-9,TGTGCCAGCAGCCCTATTATGGCCGACAGCCACTCTGGAAACACCATATATTTT,CASSPIMADSHSGNTIYF
NA,NA,TRBJ2-1,TRBV5-1,TGCGCCAGCAGCTTGGATCAGGGAAGTTGGAATGAGCAGTTCTTC,CASSLDQGSWNEQFF